These T cell receptor beta chains were read from a single sample in a study of blood T cell repertoires in COVID-19. This table comes from immunoSEQ multiplex PCR, and its TCRdb copy is limited to in-frame clones, with some not included. The sample lists under 350,000 clones, approximately 82% occurring once. Specimen: peripheral blood. Receptors were obtained from a man aged 55 to 70 who had recovered from COVID-19. The CDR3 runs from the conserved cysteine through the conserved F or W. A D gene is named only where the DNA matches it firmly. Clone size is stated in some rows and not others, as once, few, many or a class when expanded.

j_call d_call clone_size v_call cdr3_aa cdr3_nt
TRBJ2-5 NA NA TRBV5-1 CASSLGARTLQETQYF TGCGCCAGCAGCTTGGGGGCGAGAACTCTCCAAGAGACCCAGTACTTC
TRBJ2-7 TRBD1 once TRBV10-3 CANGHTGVHEQYF TGTGCCAACGGGCACACAGGGGTCCACGAGCAGTACTTC
TRBJ1-2 NA NA TRBV11-2 CASSTGNYGYTF TGTGCCAGCAGCACAGGGAACTATGGCTACACCTTC
TRBJ2-7 TRBD2 many TRBV5-4 CASSRGSGRPLLSEQYF TGTGCCAGCAGCAGGGGTAGCGGGAGGCCCCTCCTTTCCGAGCAGTACTTC
TRBJ1-5 NA NA TRBV21-1 CASSKVGRVRNQPQHF TGTGCCAGCAGCAAAGTGGGCAGGGTGAGGAATCAGCCCCAGCATTTT
TRBJ1-6 TRBD1 NA TRBV4-1 CASSPTTGRNSPLHF TGCGCCAGCAGCCCGACGACAGGGAGGAATTCACCCCTCCACTTT
TRBJ1-1 NA NA TRBV9 CASSPHRVMNTEAFF TGTGCCAGCAGCCCCCACAGGGTTATGAACACTGAAGCTTTCTTT
TRBJ2-1 TRBD1 NA TRBV19 CASSINRDRSNEQFF TGTGCCAGTAGTATTAATAGGGACAGGTCCAATGAGCAGTTCTTC
TRBJ2-5 TRBD2 NA TRBV5-1 CASSSGLAGEETQYF TGCGCCAGCAGCTCCGGACTAGCGGGGGAAGAGACCCAGTACTTC
TRBJ1-5 NA NA TRBV2 CASSGPHQPQHF TGTGCCAGCAGTGGGCCTCATCAGCCCCAGCATTTT
TRBJ2-1 NA NA TRBV7-2 CASSAGGVWGDEQFF TGTGCCAGCAGCGCCGGGGGAGTTTGGGGCGATGAGCAGTTCTTC
TRBJ2-5 TRBD1 NA TRBV5-8 CASSQGARGVGQETQYF TGTGCCAGCAGCCAGGGGGCTCGGGGAGTCGGCCAAGAGACCCAGTACTTC
TRBJ1-1 NA few TRBV7-9 CASSFLGGREAFF TGTGCCAGCAGCTTTCTAGGGGGACGTGAAGCTTTCTTT
TRBJ2-1 NA NA TRBV7-6 CASSTPEQETNEQFF TGTGCCAGCAGCACCCCCGAGCAGGAAACCAATGAGCAGTTCTTC
TRBJ2-7 NA NA TRBV5-4 CASSKAGSYEQYF TGTGCCAGCAGCAAAGCGGGCTCCTACGAGCAGTACTTC
TRBJ2-2 NA NA TRBV28 CASSFSGGELFF TGTGCCAGCAGTTTCTCAGGCGGGGAGCTGTTTTTT
TRBJ1-1 NA NA TRBV3-1/TRBV3-2 CASSQTSNTEAFF TGTGCCAGCAGCCAAACATCGAACACTGAAGCTTTCTTT
TRBJ2-5 TRBD2 NA TRBV2 CASSEGLAGETQYF TGTGCCAGCAGTGAGGGACTAGCCGGGGAGACCCAGTACTTC
TRBJ1-1 TRBD1 NA TRBV7-2 CASSSQGPMNTEAFF TGTGCCAGCAGCTCACAGGGGCCGATGAACACTGAAGCTTTCTTT
TRBJ1-5 NA few TRBV5-6 CASSPSWGSGNQPQHF TGTGCCAGCAGCCCCAGTTGGGGCTCAGGCAATCAGCCCCAGCATTTT
TRBJ2-3 NA NA TRBV4-1 CASSQDRSRSSTDTQYF TGCGCCAGCAGCCAAGATCGGAGCCGATCTAGCACAGATACGCAGTATTTT
TRBJ1-1 NA few TRBV6-5 CASILTGNTEAFF TGTGCCAGCATCCTGACGGGAAACACTGAAGCTTTCTTT
TRBJ1-4 TRBD1 NA TRBV6-1 CASSEVGTGSEKLFF TGTGCCAGCAGTGAAGTGGGGACAGGGTCTGAAAAACTGTTTTTT
TRBJ1-1 TRBD1 NA TRBV18 CASSQIQGKYTEAFF TGTGCCAGCTCACAGATACAGGGGAAGTACACTGAAGCTTTCTTT
TRBJ2-3 TRBD2 NA TRBV3-1/TRBV3-2 CASSQFGGGLVTDTQYF TGTGCCAGCAGCCAGTTCGGGGGGGGTTTAGTAACAGATACGCAGTATTTT
TRBJ2-1 NA NA TRBV7-8 CASSLGQSYNEQFF TGTGCCAGCAGCTTAGGACAGTCCTACAATGAGCAGTTCTTC
TRBJ2-5 NA once TRBV15 CATSRGGGLEETQYF TGTGCCACCAGCAGAGGGGGGGGGCTAGAAGAGACCCAGTACTTC
TRBJ2-7 NA NA TRBV7-9 CASSLVSGKGYEQYF TGTGCCAGCAGCTTAGTGTCAGGAAAAGGCTACGAGCAGTACTTC
TRBJ2-5 NA NA TRBV2 CASSVRVGETQYF TGTGCCAGCAGTGTTCGAGTTGGAGAGACCCAGTACTTC
TRBJ1-3 NA NA TRBV6-5 CASKQQDLSGNTIYF TGTGCCAGCAAACAACAGGACCTCTCTGGAAACACCATATATTTT
TRBJ2-3 NA once TRBV15 CATSRGGGGLDTQYF TGTGCCACCAGCAGAGGGGGAGGGGGTTTAGATACGCAGTATTTT
TRBJ1-5 NA NA TRBV19 CASTTGRWVNQPQHF TGTGCCAGTACCACAGGGAGATGGGTCAATCAGCCCCAGCATTTT
TRBJ1-1 NA NA TRBV12-3/TRBV12-4 CASSYGPEYEAFF TGTGCCAGCAGCTATGGGCCCGAATATGAAGCTTTCTTT
TRBJ1-1 NA NA TRBV14 CASSRIRGTEAFF TGTGCCAGCAGCCGGATAAGGGGCACTGAAGCTTTCTTT
TRBJ2-2 TRBD2 few TRBV5-1 CASSPLAGSNTGELFF TGCGCCAGCAGCCCCCTAGCGGGGTCGAACACCGGGGAGCTGTTTTTT
TRBJ2-7 NA once TRBV21-1 CASRGGGPEQYF TGTGCCAGCAGAGGGGGGGGTCCCGAGCAGTACTTC
TRBJ2-7 NA NA TRBV28 CASTPGRVWGEQYF TGTGCCAGCACCCCGGGCAGGGTATGGGGCGAGCAGTACTTC
TRBJ2-3 TRBD2 NA TRBV6-1 CASSEALAGADTQYF TGTGCCAGCAGTGAAGCGTTGGCGGGGGCAGATACGCAGTATTTT
TRBJ2-3 TRBD2 NA TRBV19 CASSLGTSHIFSDTQYF TGTGCCAGTAGTTTAGGGACTAGCCACATCTTCTCAGATACGCAGTATTTT
TRBJ2-5 TRBD2 NA TRBV3-1/TRBV3-2 CASSLLAGGETQYF TGTGCCAGCAGCCTCTTAGCGGGAGGAGAGACCCAGTACTTC
TRBJ1-6 TRBD1 NA TRBV18 CASSSDRGPSPLHF TGTGCCAGCTCGTCCGACAGGGGGCCTTCACCCCTCCACTTT
TRBJ2-7 TRBD2 NA TRBV30 CAWSVGRGREQYF TGTGCCTGGAGTGTAGGCCGCGGGAGAGAGCAGTACTTC
TRBJ2-5 TRBD2 NA TRBV2 CASTVAGAKETQYF TGTGCCAGCACCGTAGCGGGGGCTAAAGAGACCCAGTACTTC
TRBJ2-5 TRBD1 NA TRBV24-1 CATSDYGGQGETQYF TGTGCCACCAGTGATTATGGGGGACAGGGTGAGACCCAGTACTTC
TRBJ1-5 NA once TRBV6-5 CASSYSLEGQPQHF TGTGCCAGCAGTTACTCGCTGGAGGGTCAGCCCCAGCATTTT
TRBJ2-3 TRBD2 NA TRBV7-6 CASSLGLAGGPTDTQYF TGTGCCAGCAGCCTGGGACTAGCGGGAGGGCCTACAGATACGCAGTATTTT